The 25 T cell receptor beta chains in this list originate from one sample, sequenced in a study of blood T cell repertoires in COVID-19. Assay: immunoSEQ multiplex PCR; the TCRdb copy retains only in-frame clones and omits some. The top ten clones hold roughly 9.6% of a sample with around 230,000 clones, roughly 83% of them seen once. The sequenced sample consisted of peripheral blood. These receptor sequences come from an elderly woman with acute or convalescent COVID-19.

In its sample, this clone was seen once. The rearrangement uses TRBV6-5 and TRBJ2-1, with 7 bases matching TRBD2. Germline CDR1 and CDR2: MNHEY and SVGAGI. J was trimmed by 9 bases and V by 2 bases; bases with no gene match: 13. The CDR3 sequence is 16 residues long. The CDR3 DNA reads as TGTGCCAGCAGTTACCAATCTAGCGGAGCCGGGGGTGAGCAGTTCTTC. Translated: CASSYQSSGAGGEQFF.

For the CDR3, the DNA is TGTGCCATCAGCCCACAGGGAGCTGGAAACACCATATATTTT. It encodes CAISPQGAGNTIYF. V usage is TRBV10-3 and J usage is TRBJ1-3, with TRBD1 as a possible D gene (6 bases). Germline CDR1 ENHRY, CDR2 SYGVKD. V was pared by 6 bases and J by 2 bases, with 11 bases between. The CDR3 runs to 14 residues.

The chain employs TRBV11-2 and TRBJ2-1; 12 nucleotides agree with TRBD1. The CDR3 sequence is 14 residues long. V was clipped by 4 bases and J by 8 bases; unmatched bases: 3. The germline V gene encodes CDR1 SGHAT and CDR2 FQNNGV. The CDR3 sequence: CASSWGQGAYEQFF. CDR3 in DNA: TGTGCCAGCAGCTGGGGACAGGGGGCCTATGAGCAGTTCTTC.

The genes are TRBV27 and TRBJ2-3, with 8 bases matching TRBD2. Trimming at V came to 6 bases and at J to 6 bases, leaving 11 bases not matched to a gene. This CDR3 has 15 residues. Looked up from germline, CDR1 is MNHEY and CDR2 is SMNVEV (reference sequence). The DNA for the CDR3 is TGTGCCAGCAGACCTCCCAGCGGGGGCGTCGATACGCAGTATTTT. It translates to CASRPPSGGVDTQYF.

On this clone: This specimen includes other DNA sequences encoding the same CDR3. This chain connects TRBV5-1 to TRBJ1-5; D gene ambiguous. CDR1 is SGHRS, CDR2 YFSETQ, per germline. The V end was cut by 4 bases, the J end by 3 bases, with 11 bases between. The length of the CDR3 is 14 residues. This CDR3 reads CASSPDSPNQPQHF. For the CDR3, the DNA is TGCGCCAGCAGCCCGGACTCACCCAATCAGCCCCAGCATTTT.

J is TRBJ2-7 and V is TRBV6-1; 8 bases are shared with TRBD1. The V and J ends lost 2 bases and 2 bases, in that order; junction bases with no gene match: 5. The length of the CDR3 is 15 residues. The germline gives CDR1 MNHNS, CDR2 SASEGT. The CDR3 coding sequence is TGTGCCAGCAGTGAATCAGGGGGCGGAACCTACGAGCAGTACTTC. Amino acids: CASSESGGGTYEQYF.

This chain joins TRBV3-1 (or the pseudogene TRBV3-2) and TRBJ2-2, with a possible D match to TRBD1 (5 bases). CDR3 length: 16 amino acids. The V gene's germline CDR1 is LGHDT and CDR2 YNNKEL (reference sequence). V shed 1 base and J shed 10 bases, with 19 bases lying between them. CDR3 nucleotides: TGTGCCAGCAGCCAAGCGGTGCAGGGTAGGGTGAAGGAGCTGTTTTTT. It is translated as CASSQAVQGRVKELFF.

The sample holds a few counts of this clone. This chain links TRBV6-2 or TRBV6-3 with TRBJ1-3, with 7 nucleotides matching TRBD1. The CDR3 length is 16 residues. Germline V CDR1 and CDR2: MNHEY, SVGEGT. V trimming: 4 bases; J trimming: 4 bases; junction bases outside the gene matches: 10. This CDR3 reads CASSSTITGVGNTIYF. As DNA, the CDR3 is TGTGCCAGCAGTTCCACCATTACAGGGGTCGGAAACACCATATATTTT.

V gene TRBV9 combines with J gene TRBJ1-2; D may be TRBD1 (6 bases). V lost 4 bases to trimming and J lost 9 bases, with 13 bases between them. The CDR3 sequence is 12 residues long. Germline V gives CDR1 SGDLS, CDR2 YYNGEE. The CDR3 sequence is CASSKQGESYTF. The CDR3 nucleotides read TGTGCCAGCAGCAAACAGGGAGAGAGCTACACCTTC.

This chain's CDR3 is CALGESYGYTF. CDR3 DNA sequence: TGTGCCCTTGGTGAGAGTTATGGCTACACCTTC. The J gene is TRBJ1-2, the V gene TRBV28; D call uncertain. V was pared by 11 bases and J by 5 bases, with 12 bases between. Per the germline V gene, CDR1 is MDHEN and CDR2 is SYDVKM. This CDR3 contains 11 residues.

Of note for this clone: Relative to the germline gene, one junction end is altered; a read error may explain this. The V and J genes are TRBV7-7 and TRBJ2-3; 13 nucleotides agree with TRBD2. The germline V gene encodes CDR1 SSHAT and CDR2 FNYEAQ (reference sequence). The CDR3 covers 18 residues. The chain's CDR3 is CASSLPGLAGRGLDTQYF. The CDR3 DNA reads TGTGCTAGCAGCTTACCGGGACTAGCGGGGAGGGGGTTAGATACGCAGTATTTT.

The chain is built from TRBV5-1 and TRBJ1-5, with a weak D call TRBD1 (6 bases). The germline V gene has CDR1 SGHRS and CDR2 YFSETQ. V lost 4 bases to trimming and J lost 3 bases, with 14 bases between them. CDR3 length: 15 residues. CDR3 DNA sequence: TGCGCCAGCAGCCCAGCGGGGGCGCCCAATCAGCCCCAGCATTTT. Its translation: CASSPAGAPNQPQHF.

The chain is built from TRBV29-1 and TRBJ1-1; D may be TRBD1 (5 bases). Germline CDR1 SQVTM, CDR2 ANQGSEA. Between the trimmed V and J ends, which lost 5 bases and 1 base, there was a span of 8 bases. The CDR3 spans 12 residues. CDR3 protein: CSVRGSNTEAFF. CDR3 sequence (DNA): TGCAGCGTTCGGGGGTCGAACACTGAAGCTTTCTTT.

The gene calls are TRBV28 and TRBJ2-2; D is unresolved. The germline V gene encodes CDR1 MDHEN and CDR2 SYDVKM. Trimming took 1 base from V and 6 from J, leaving 6 bases between them. This CDR3 has 13 amino acids. This CDR3 reads CASSLSVPGELFF. CDR3 DNA: TGTGCCAGCAGTTTATCAGTTCCCGGGGAGCTGTTTTTT. Full variable domain (rest looked up from reference TRBV28 and TRBJ2-2): DVKVTQSSRYLVKRTGEKVFLECVQDMDHENMFWYRQDPGLGLRLIYFSYDVKMKEKGDIPEGYSVSREKKERFSLILESASTNQTSMYLCASSLSVPGELFFGEGSRLTVL.

The chain has TRBV14 and TRBJ1-6, with D tentatively TRBD1 (5 bases). V lost 2 bases to trimming and J lost 9 bases, with 17 bases between them. This CDR3 region has 16 residues. Germline V lookup: CDR1 SGHDN, CDR2 FVKESK. The CDR3 loop is CASSQLTGGSGSPLHF. The CDR3 nucleotides are TGTGCCAGCAGCCAATTAACCGGGGGATCGGGTTCACCCCTCCACTTT.

The chain's CDR3 is CASSHRLLMGYTF. The CDR3 DNA is TGTGCCAGCAGCCACCGACTTTTGATGGGCTACACCTTC. This rearrangement joins TRBV3-1 (or the pseudogene TRBV3-2) to TRBJ1-2; D is unclear. The CDR3 extends over 13 amino acids. Trimming cost V 3 bases and J 8 bases, with 13 bases left between them. Germline loops: CDR1 LGHDT, CDR2 YNNKEL (reference sequence).

The chain has TRBV27 and TRBJ1-1, with 7 bases aligning to TRBD1. Germline assignment: CDR1 MNHEY and CDR2 SMNVEV (reference sequence). The CDR3 has 15 amino acids. With 3 bases clipped from V and 1 base from J, the junction kept 5 bases outside the gene matches. The CDR3 loop is CASSFQQGPNTEAFF. The CDR3 region has the DNA TGTGCCAGCAGTTTCCAACAGGGGCCGAACACTGAAGCTTTCTTT.

V gene TRBV9 combines with J gene TRBJ2-3, with 8 bases fitting TRBD2. The CDR3 covers 14 residues. The germline gives CDR1 SGDLS, CDR2 YYNGEE. V lost 4 bases and J lost 3; bases outside the gene matches: 4. For the CDR3, the DNA is TGTGCCAGCAGCCCGGGGGGGTCTACAGATACGCAGTATTTT. It yields the protein CASSPGGSTDTQYF.

This sequence joins TRBV6-1 and TRBJ2-5; maybe TRBD2 (5 bases). CDR3 length: 15 residues. Germline CDR1 MNHNS, CDR2 SASEGT. V shed 1 base and J shed 2 bases, with 11 bases lying between them. The CDR3 sequence is CASSEGRLRQETQYF. DNA of the CDR3: TGTGCCAGCAGTGAAGGGCGACTAAGGCAAGAGACCCAGTACTTC.

This chain joins TRBV9 and TRBJ1-4; 8 nucleotides line up with TRBD1. Germline-derived CDR1 and CDR2 are SGDLS and YYNGEE. The CDR3 extends over 19 amino acids. Germline trimming cut 1 base from V and 3 bases from J; bases unmatched to any gene: 14. CDR3 sequence reads: CASSVRPGGAQRANEKLFF. The CDR3 coding sequence is TGTGCCAGCAGCGTACGGCCAGGGGGCGCCCAAAGGGCTAATGAAAAACTGTTTTTT.

This clone was detected only a few times. The chain combines TRBV5-1 with TRBJ1-5, with 11 positions matching TRBD1. Germline V gene sequence: CDR1 SGHRS, CDR2 YFSETQ. After removal of 2 bases from V and 6 bases from J, the junction contained 1 base not matched to a gene. There are 14 residues in the CDR3. In DNA form, the CDR3 reads TGCGCCAGCAGCTTAGGACAGGGGGCTCAGCCCCAGCATTTT. It yields the protein CASSLGQGAQPQHF.

The gene calls are TRBV7-2 and TRBJ2-7; possibly TRBD1 for D (5 bases). The V end lost 3 bases, the J end lost 5 bases, and 11 bases lay between the germline ends. CDR3 size: 13 residues. Per germline, CDR1 SGHTA and CDR2 FQGNSA. The CDR3 bases are TGTGCCAGCAGCTTCCGACAGTCTAACGAGCAGTACTTC. This encodes CASSFRQSNEQYF.

V usage is TRBV18 and J usage is TRBJ1-4, with TRBD1 matching over 12 bases. Germline V CDR1 and CDR2: KGHSH, LQKENI. Trimming took 4 bases from V and 0 from J; bases not matched to a gene: 9. The CDR3 spans 19 residues. CDR3 nucleotide sequence: TGTGCCAGCTCACTATCACCGGGACAGGGGGCCTCAACTAATGAAAAACTGTTTTTT. Translated: CASSLSPGQGASTNEKLFF.

This clone appeared a single time. CDR3: CASSQVAGRNNEKLFF. Written as DNA, the CDR3 is TGCGCCAGCAGCCAAGTCGCGGGGAGGAATAATGAAAAACTGTTTTTT. This rearrangement joins TRBV4-1 to TRBJ1-4; the D is unclear. The V and J ends lost 1 base and 4 bases respectively, with 13 bases between them. This CDR3 has 16 residues. Germline CDR1 is MGHRA and CDR2 is YSYEKL.

V is TRBV29-1 and J is TRBJ2-5, with TRBD1 matching 9 bases. V shed 7 bases, J shed 6 bases, and the junction held 6 bases outside the gene matches. Per germline, CDR1 SQVTM and CDR2 ANQGSEA. The CDR3 covers 12 residues. The chain's CDR3 is CSARQGGKTQYF. CDR3 in DNA: TGCAGCGCCCGACAGGGGGGAAAGACCCAGTACTTC.